This TCR beta chain was observed in a study of blood T cells in healthy people across ages. Primers used in a second PCR of roughly 6 to 12 cycles were a sample-barcoded 5' primer and a J-beta primer mix. TCRdb passed the 5' RACE reads through MiXCR, listing each CDR3 protein once. Of some 1.4 million distinct CDR3 sequences listed, about 43% are singletons. V was clipped by 10 bases and J by 6 bases, with 12 bases between them. Germline V gene data show CDR1 as MNHEY and CDR2 as SMNVEV (reference sequence). This CDR3 has 11 amino acids. Drawing of peripheral blood yielded ten milliliters from each donor.

The chain employs TRBV27 and TRBJ1-1, with D maybe TRBD1 (5 bases). The sample consisted of blood. The source is a woman aged 18-30 years in good health. CDR3 DNA: TGTGCCACCAACCGGGGGGCTGAAGCTTTCTTT. Translated, it gives CATNRGAEAFF.